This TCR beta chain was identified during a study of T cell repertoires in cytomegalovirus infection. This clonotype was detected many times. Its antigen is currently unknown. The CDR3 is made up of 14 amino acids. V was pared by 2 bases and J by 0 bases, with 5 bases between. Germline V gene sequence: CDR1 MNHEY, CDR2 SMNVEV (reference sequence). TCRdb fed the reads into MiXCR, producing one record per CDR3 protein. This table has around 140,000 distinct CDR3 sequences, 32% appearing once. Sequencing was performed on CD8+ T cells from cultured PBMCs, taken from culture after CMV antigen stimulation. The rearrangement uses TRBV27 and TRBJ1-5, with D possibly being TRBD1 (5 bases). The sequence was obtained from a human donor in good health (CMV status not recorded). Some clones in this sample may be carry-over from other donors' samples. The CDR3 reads CASSLTGSNQPQHF. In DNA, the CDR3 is TGTGCCAGCAGTTTAACAGGTAGCAATCAGCCCCAGCATTTT.